These 12 T cell receptor beta chains originate from one sample sequenced in a study of graft-versus-host responses after intestinal transplantation. These receptors' antigens are unknown. Measured with immunoSEQ multiplex PCR; TCRdb has only the in-frame clones, and not every one. The sample contains under 100,000 clones, 85% to 95% of which appear only once. The sequenced sample was unstimulated CD4+ T cells sorted from spleen or lymph node cells, obtained before transplant. These receptors came from a human donor who was the organ donor for an intestinal transplant.

The rearrangement links TRBV15 to TRBJ2-1, with 9 bases that match TRBD2. V was pared by 0 bases and J by 5 bases, with 14 bases of the junction left unmatched. The germline V gene encodes CDR1 LNHNV and CDR2 YYDKDF (reference sequence). The CDR3 sequence is 19 residues long. The CDR3 DNA sequence: TGTGCCACCAGCAGAGATTCCCTAGCGGGGCTTGCAATTAACAATGAGCAGTTCTTC. This codes for CATSRDSLAGLAINNEQFF.

The chain is built from TRBV27 and TRBJ1-2, with a tentative D call TRBD1 (5 bases). The V gene lost 5 bases and the J gene lost 4 bases, with 14 bases spanning the gap. The CDR3 consists of 14 residues. Per the germline V gene, CDR1 is MNHEY and CDR2 is SMNVEV (reference sequence). The CDR3 protein is CASSPRGGGYGYTF. In nucleotides, the CDR3 is TGTGCCAGCAGTCCCCGGGGGGGAGGCTATGGCTACACCTTC.

This clone was observed once. CDR3 amino acids: CSVRLGANSPLHF. DNA of the CDR3: TGCAGCGTACGGCTGGGGGCGAATTCACCCCTCCACTTT. The chain uses TRBV29-1 and TRBJ1-6; the D gene is possibly TRBD1 (6 bases). The CDR3 sequence is 13 residues long. Germline V gene data show CDR1 as SQVTM and CDR2 as ANQGSEA. Trimming took 6 bases from V and 7 from J, leaving 13 bases between them.

The sample holds one count of this clone. The chain's CDR3 is CATTPGQAPGGYTF. In DNA form, the CDR3 reads TGTGCCACTACACCGGGACAGGCCCCGGGTGGCTACACCTTC. This chain connects TRBV28 to TRBJ1-2, with 8 bases lining up with TRBD1. The CDR3 has 14 amino acids. Per the germline V gene, CDR1 is MDHEN and CDR2 is SYDVKM. The V gene end was trimmed by 10 bases and the J gene end by 7 bases; junction bases not matched to a gene: 14.

This chain links TRBV15 with TRBJ2-2, with D uncertain. Germline V gives CDR1 LNHNV, CDR2 YYDKDF (reference sequence). V dropped 1 base and J dropped 5 bases, with 11 bases sitting between them. The length of the CDR3 is 15 residues. CDR3 amino acids: CATSRVFGGTGELFF. The CDR3 nucleotides read TGTGCCACCAGCAGAGTTTTTGGCGGAACCGGGGAGCTGTTTTTT.

The chain has TRBV6-1 and TRBJ1-5, with D tentatively TRBD1 (6 bases). V lost 9 bases and J lost 7, with 19 bases in between. The CDR3 spans 14 residues. CDR1 and CDR2 from the germline V gene are MNHNS and SASEGT. The CDR3 sequence is CASERGGLVQPQHF. CDR3 DNA: TGTGCCAGTGAACGCGGGGGGCTGGTACAGCCCCAGCATTTT.

In this sample, this clone turned up once. The chain is built from TRBV19 and TRBJ1-1; no clear D gene. V was trimmed by 5 bases and J by 1 base, leaving 11 bases between them. This CDR3 comprises 14 residues. Germline values: CDR1 LNHDA, CDR2 SQIVND (reference sequence). This CDR3 is CASSVPGGNTEAFF. The CDR3 nucleotides are TGTGCCAGTAGTGTGCCCGGAGGGAACACTGAAGCTTTCTTT.

This sequence joins TRBV4-2 and TRBJ2-2; perhaps TRBD2 as D (6 bases). In germline, CDR1 is LGHNA, CDR2 YNFKEQ. The CDR3 has 16 amino acids. V shed 5 bases and J shed 0 bases, with 13 bases lying between them. The CDR3 loop reads CASSYIAETNTGELFF. CDR3 bases: TGTGCCAGCAGCTATATAGCGGAGACGAACACCGGGGAGCTGTTTTTT.

This clone was counted a single time. V usage is TRBV6-5 and J usage is TRBJ1-2; D gene uncertain. Germline-derived CDR1 and CDR2 are MNHEY and SVGAGI. V lost 0 bases and J 3 bases, leaving 11 bases between the germline ends. This CDR3 region has 15 residues. CDR3 in DNA: TGTGCCAGCAGTTACTCGATGTCTGTGGACTATGGCTACACCTTC. Its protein product is CASSYSMSVDYGYTF.

V and J are TRBV4-3 and TRBJ2-3; TRBD1 matches at 9 bases. V lost 3 bases to trimming and J lost 4 bases; unmatched junction nucleotides: 2. The CDR3 spans 14 residues. Germline assignment: CDR1 LGHNA and CDR2 YSLEER. CDR3 DNA sequence: TGCGCCAGCAGCCAGCGGACAGGGGCAGATACGCAGTATTTT. Its protein is CASSQRTGADTQYF.

The chain is built from TRBV7-2 and TRBJ2-5; TRBD1 matches 7 bases. The CDR3 totals 16 residues. The V segment lost 4 bases and the J segment 5 bases; nucleotides outside the gene matches: 13. CDR1 and CDR2 (germline): SGHTA, FQGNSA. In DNA, the CDR3 is TGTGCCAGCAGCTACAGACCACAGGGGCAGGGGGAGACCCAGTACTTC. This sequence encodes CASSYRPQGQGETQYF.

This chain connects TRBV6-5 to TRBJ2-5, with 9 bases fitting TRBD2. This CDR3 region has 16 residues. V shed 8 bases and J 2 bases; nucleotides not matched to a gene: 12. Germline V gives CDR1 MNHEY, CDR2 SVGAGI. The chain's CDR3 is CASRSPSGGPQETQYF. Here the CDR3 DNA reads TGTGCCAGCCGTTCCCCCAGCGGGGGGCCGCAAGAGACCCAGTACTTC.